This T cell receptor beta chain was recovered during a study of T cell repertoires in cytomegalovirus infection. As for the study in general: Public TCR beta signatures marked donors with CMV infection and the matching HLA.

In its sample, this clonotype was seen a few times. Its cognate antigen is unknown. Trimming pared 3 bases from V and 1 base from J, leaving 12 bases between. The CDR3 runs to 14 residues. Germline V gene lookup returns CDR1 DFQATT and CDR2 SNEGSKA (reference sequence). TCRdb reprocessed the reads with MiXCR, giving one entry per CDR3 protein. Altogether about 530,000 distinct CDR3 sequences are present, about 25% being singletons, with the ten largest covering 13%. Study-level results: Carriage of CMV together with the relevant HLA was identifiable through cumulative public TCR beta family frequency.

Material for sequencing was PBMCs. The rearrangement uses TRBV20-1 and TRBJ1-1; no firm D call. The TCR comes from a human donor in good health (CMV status not recorded). Some clones in this sample may be carry-over from other donors' samples. CDR3: CSASLRRSNTEAFF. The CDR3 coding sequence is TGCAGTGCTAGTCTACGGAGGTCGAACACTGAAGCTTTCTTT.